These 3 T cell receptor beta chains originate from one sample sequenced in a study of patients and donors after allogeneic stem cell transplantation. Each CDR3 protein is one row after TCRdb ran MiXCR on the RT-PCR reads. The sample shows roughly 230,000 distinct CDR3 sequences, less than 15% of them seen only once. Sequencing was carried out using blood, either unsorted or a sorted T cell fraction (not recorded which). These receptors originate from a human donor who was either an allogeneic HSCT recipient or a stem cell or donor lymphocyte infusion donor (not recorded which). It is not recorded whose cells these are; they may come from a transplant donor.

This sequence joins TRBV6-1 and TRBJ2-7; TRBD1 aligns across 9 bases. Germline values: CDR1 MNHNS, CDR2 SASEGT. The CDR3 is 15 residues long. V trimming: 6 bases; J trimming: 0 bases; junction bases outside the gene matches: 6. The CDR3 bases are TGTGCCAGCAGCGGGGACAGGGTGGGCTCCTACGAGCAGTACTTC. Translation gives CASSGDRVGSYEQYF.

This chain connects TRBV5-1 to TRBJ2-3, with D unresolved. V was pared by 7 bases and J by 2 bases, with 14 bases between. Looked up from germline, CDR1 is SGHRS and CDR2 is YFSETQ. The CDR3 totals 14 residues. CDR3 in DNA: TGCGCCAGCCGACTTTCCTCCTCCACAGATACGCAGTATTTT. Residues: CASRLSSSTDTQYF.

Ten or more counts support this clonotype. The V call is TRBV3-1, the J call TRBJ2-5, with 8 bases identical to TRBD2. With 0 bases clipped from V and 1 base from J, the junction kept 4 bases outside the gene matches. The germline V gene encodes CDR1 LGHDT and CDR2 YNNKEL (reference sequence). The CDR3 totals 16 residues. The CDR3 spells CASSQEIAGRQETQYF. DNA for the CDR3: TGTGCCAGCAGCCAAGAGATAGCGGGACGCCAAGAGACCCAGTACTTC.